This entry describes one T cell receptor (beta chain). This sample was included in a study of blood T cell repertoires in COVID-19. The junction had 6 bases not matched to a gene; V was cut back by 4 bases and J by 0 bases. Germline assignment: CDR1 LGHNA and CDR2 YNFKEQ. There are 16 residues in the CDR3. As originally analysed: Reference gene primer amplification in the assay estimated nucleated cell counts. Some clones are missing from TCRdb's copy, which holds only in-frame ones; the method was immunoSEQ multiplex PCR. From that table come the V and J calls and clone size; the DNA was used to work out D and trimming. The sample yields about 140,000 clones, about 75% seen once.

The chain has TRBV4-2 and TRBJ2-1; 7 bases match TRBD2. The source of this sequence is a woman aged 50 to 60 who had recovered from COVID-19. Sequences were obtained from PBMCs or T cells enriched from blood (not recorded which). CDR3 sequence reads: CASSPLGGSSYNEQFF. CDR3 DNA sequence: TGTGCCAGCAGCCCCTTGGGGGGGAGCTCCTACAATGAGCAGTTCTTC.